The entry below describes one TCR beta chain. The data are from a study of T cell responses to AZD1222 COVID-19 vaccine. V lost 4 bases to trimming and J lost 8 bases; unmatched junction nucleotides: 19. CDR3 length: 17 amino acids. Germline CDR1 is LGHDT and CDR2 is YNNKEL (reference sequence). Measured with immunoSEQ multiplex PCR; TCRdb has only the in-frame clones, and not every one. The table lists 150,000 to 200,000 clones, roughly 90% of them singletons, with approximately 4.5% in the top ten. This material consisted of peripheral blood, taken 28 days after the second AZD1222 dose. The TCR sequence derives from an adult who received the AZD1222 COVID-19 vaccine. The chain employs TRBV3-1 (or the pseudogene TRBV3-2) and TRBJ1-2; 7 bases line up with TRBD1. This chain's CDR3 is CASSRATGIEPETGYTF. The CDR3 DNA follows: TGTGCCAGCAGCCGAGCGACAGGGATAGAGCCGGAGACCGGCTACACCTTC.